Sequencing of this T cell receptor (beta chain) was carried out in a study of CD8+ T cells in alopecia areata. Study information: Oral tofacitinib, 5 to 10 mg twice daily, was given in an open-label trial.

Investigators isolated RNA and reverse transcribed it into cDNA to act as the sequencing template. Only in-frame clones appear in the TCRdb table, and some are missing; sequencing was by immunoSEQ multiplex PCR. Among some 150,000 clones listed, about 60% were seen once. V lost 4 bases and J lost 2; bases outside the gene matches: 6. Germline CDR1 and CDR2: SGHTA and FQGNSA. CDR3 length: 15 residues. This clone has more than one count but fewer than ten. The TCR originated in a human donor with alopecia areata. Here the sequenced sample was CD4+ T cells sorted from blood, taken at week 0. The gene calls are TRBV7-2 and TRBJ2-7, with TRBD1 matching 9 bases. CDR3 amino acids: CASSSDRGEAYEQYF. DNA for the CDR3: TGTGCCAGCAGCTCGGACAGGGGAGAAGCCTACGAGCAGTACTTC.